This T cell receptor (beta chain) stems from a study of human T cells and chemical hapten exposure. Whole-study context: Small differences in pooled library volume mainly drove the variation in TCR yields per sample.

This clonotype was counted at least ten times. The CDR3 runs to 15 residues. The V and J ends lost 5 bases and 3 bases, in that order; junction bases with no gene match: 10. Germline V gene data show CDR1 as SEHNR and CDR2 as FQNEAQ (reference sequence). From whole blood left unfractionated, total RNA was extracted. Separate cDNA molecules received unique molecular identifiers, which the library attached to them. TCRdb reanalysed the reads using MiXCR and keeps one entry per CDR3 protein. The repertoire includes around 120,000 distinct CDR3 sequences, around 9% of them detected once, and around 1.4% sits in the top ten.

This chain links TRBV7-9 with TRBJ2-7; 7 bases fit TRBD1. The source is a human donor in good health. Some clones in this sample may be carry-over from other donors' samples. The sequenced sample was whole blood. The CDR3 DNA sequence: TGTGCCAGCAGCGAACAAGACAGGGTAGACTACGAGCAGTACTTC. Translation: CASSEQDRVDYEQYF.